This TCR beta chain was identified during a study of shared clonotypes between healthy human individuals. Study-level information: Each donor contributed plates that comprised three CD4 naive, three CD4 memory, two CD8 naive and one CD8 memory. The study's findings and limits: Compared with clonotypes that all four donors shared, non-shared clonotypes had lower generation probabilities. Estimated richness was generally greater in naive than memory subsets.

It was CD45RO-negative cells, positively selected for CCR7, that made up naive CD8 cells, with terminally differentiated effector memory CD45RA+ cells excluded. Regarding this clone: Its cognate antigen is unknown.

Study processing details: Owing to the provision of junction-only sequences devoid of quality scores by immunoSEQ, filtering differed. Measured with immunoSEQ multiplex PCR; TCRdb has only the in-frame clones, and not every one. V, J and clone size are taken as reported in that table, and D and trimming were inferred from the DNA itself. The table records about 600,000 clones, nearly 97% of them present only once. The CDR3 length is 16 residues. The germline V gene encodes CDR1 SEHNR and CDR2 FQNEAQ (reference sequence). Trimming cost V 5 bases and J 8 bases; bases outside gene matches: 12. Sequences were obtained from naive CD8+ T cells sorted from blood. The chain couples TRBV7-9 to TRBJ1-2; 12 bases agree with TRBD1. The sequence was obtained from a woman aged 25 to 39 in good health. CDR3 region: CASSGYRDRGQEGYTF. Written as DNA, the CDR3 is TGTGCCAGCAGCGGATACCGGGACAGGGGGCAGGAAGGCTACACCTTC.